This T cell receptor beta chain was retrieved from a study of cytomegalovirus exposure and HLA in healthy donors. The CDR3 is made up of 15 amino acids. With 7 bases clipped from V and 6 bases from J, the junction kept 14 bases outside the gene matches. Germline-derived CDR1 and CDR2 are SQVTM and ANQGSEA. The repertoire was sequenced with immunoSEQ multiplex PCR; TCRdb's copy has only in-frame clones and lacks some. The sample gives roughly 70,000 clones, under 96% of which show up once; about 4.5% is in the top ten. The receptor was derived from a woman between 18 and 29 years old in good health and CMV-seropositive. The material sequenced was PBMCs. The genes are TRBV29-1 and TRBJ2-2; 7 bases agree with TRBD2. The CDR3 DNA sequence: TGCAGCGCCGGGATGGCGGGAGTCGGCGCCGGGGAGCTGTTTTTT. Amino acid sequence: CSAGMAGVGAGELFF.